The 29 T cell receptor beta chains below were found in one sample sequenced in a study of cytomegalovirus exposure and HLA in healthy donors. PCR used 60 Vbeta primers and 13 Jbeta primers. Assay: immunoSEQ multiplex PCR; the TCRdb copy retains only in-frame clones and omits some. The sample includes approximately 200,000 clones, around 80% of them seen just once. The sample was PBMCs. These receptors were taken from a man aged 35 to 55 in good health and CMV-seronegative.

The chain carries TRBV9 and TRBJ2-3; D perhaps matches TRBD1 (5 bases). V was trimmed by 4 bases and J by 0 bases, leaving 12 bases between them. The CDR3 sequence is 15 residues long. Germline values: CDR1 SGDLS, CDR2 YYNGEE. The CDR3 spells CASSPDSTSTDTQYF. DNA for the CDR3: TGTGCCAGCAGCCCAGACAGCACTAGCACAGATACGCAGTATTTT.

The CDR3 region is CASSYSRDSLKFF. The CDR3 DNA is TGTGCCAGCAGTTACTCCAGGGACTCCCTTAAGTTCTTC. The rearrangement links TRBV6-5 to TRBJ2-1; TRBD2 is a possible D gene (6 bases). The V end was cut by 0 bases, the J end by 14 bases, with 14 bases between. This CDR3 is 13 amino acids long. In germline, CDR1 is MNHEY, CDR2 SVGAGI.

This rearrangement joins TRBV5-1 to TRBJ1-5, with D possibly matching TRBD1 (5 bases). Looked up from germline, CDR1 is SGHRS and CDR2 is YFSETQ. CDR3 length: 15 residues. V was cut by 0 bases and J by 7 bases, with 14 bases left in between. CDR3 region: CASSLDPGGEQPQHF. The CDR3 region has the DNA TGCGCCAGCAGCTTGGACCCTGGGGGGGAGCAGCCCCAGCATTTT.

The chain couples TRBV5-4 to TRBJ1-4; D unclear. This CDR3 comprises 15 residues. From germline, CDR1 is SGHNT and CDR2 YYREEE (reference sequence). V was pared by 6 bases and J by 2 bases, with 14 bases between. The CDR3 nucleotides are TGTGCCAGCACTCGATCGGGGATGACTAATGAAAAACTGTTTTTT. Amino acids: CASTRSGMTNEKLFF.

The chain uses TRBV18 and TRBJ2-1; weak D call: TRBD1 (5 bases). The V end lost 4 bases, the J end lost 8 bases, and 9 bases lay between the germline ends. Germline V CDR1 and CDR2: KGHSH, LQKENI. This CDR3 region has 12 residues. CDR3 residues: CASSRQKDEQFF. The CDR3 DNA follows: TGTGCCAGCTCACGACAGAAAGATGAGCAGTTCTTC.

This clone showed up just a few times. CDR3 protein: CSVTGTGGSGSNQPQHF. The CDR3 DNA reads as TGCAGCGTTACCGGGACAGGGGGCTCGGGGAGCAATCAGCCCCAGCATTTT. V gene TRBV29-1 combines with J gene TRBJ1-5; the match to TRBD1 covers 12 bases. V lost 5 bases and J lost 1; bases outside the gene matches: 9. Germline-derived CDR1 and CDR2 are SQVTM and ANQGSEA. The CDR3 runs to 17 residues. Supplemented by reference TRBV29-1 and TRBJ1-5, the full variable domain reads SAVISQKPSRDICQRGTSLTIQCQVDSQVTMMFWYRQQPGQSLTLIATANQGSEATYESGFVIDKFPISRPNLTFSTLTVSNMSPEDSSIYLCSVTGTGGSGSNQPQHFGDGTRLSIL.

The CDR3 coding sequence is TGTGCCAGTCGACTGTCGTTTATGGGGCCCCAGCATTTT. The encoded protein is CASRLSFMGPQHF. V gene TRBV27 combines with J gene TRBJ1-5; no definite D call. With 9 bases removed from V and 9 bases from J, the gap between germline ends came to 18 bases. Germline lookup yields CDR1 MNHEY and CDR2 SMNVEV (reference sequence). The CDR3 spans 13 residues.

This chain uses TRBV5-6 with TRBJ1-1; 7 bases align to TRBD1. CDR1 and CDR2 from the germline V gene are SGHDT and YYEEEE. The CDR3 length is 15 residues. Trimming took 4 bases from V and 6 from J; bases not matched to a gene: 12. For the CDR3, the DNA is TGTGCCAGCAGCAACGGACAGGCGGGAGGCGCTGAAGCTTTCTTT. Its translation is CASSNGQAGGAEAFF.

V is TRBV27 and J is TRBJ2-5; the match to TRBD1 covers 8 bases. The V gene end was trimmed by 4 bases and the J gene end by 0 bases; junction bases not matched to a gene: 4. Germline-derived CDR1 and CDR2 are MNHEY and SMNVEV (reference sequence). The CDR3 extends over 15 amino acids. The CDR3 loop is CASSSRDRYQETQYF. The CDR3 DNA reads TGTGCCAGCAGTTCTCGGGACAGGTACCAAGAGACCCAGTACTTC.

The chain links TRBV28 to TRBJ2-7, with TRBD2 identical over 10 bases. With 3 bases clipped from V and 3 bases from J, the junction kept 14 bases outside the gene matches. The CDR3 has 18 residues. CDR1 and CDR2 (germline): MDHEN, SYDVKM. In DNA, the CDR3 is TGTGCCAGCAGTTTTGTGTCTAGCGGGGGATCGACAAACTACGAGCAGTACTTC. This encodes CASSFVSSGGSTNYEQYF.

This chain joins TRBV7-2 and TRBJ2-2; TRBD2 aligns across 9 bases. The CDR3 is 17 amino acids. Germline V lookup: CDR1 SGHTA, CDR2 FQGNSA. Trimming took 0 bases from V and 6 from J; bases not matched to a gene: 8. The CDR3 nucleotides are TGTGCCAGCAGCTTAGCGGGTGGCGGGGGGGCCGCCGGGGAGCTGTTTTTT. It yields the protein CASSLAGGGGAAGELFF.

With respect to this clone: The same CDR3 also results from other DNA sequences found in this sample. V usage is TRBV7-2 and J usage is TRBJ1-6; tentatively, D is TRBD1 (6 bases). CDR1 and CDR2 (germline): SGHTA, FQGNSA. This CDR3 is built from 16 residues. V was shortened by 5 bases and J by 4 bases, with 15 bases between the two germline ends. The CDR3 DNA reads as TGTGCCAGCAGCCGCCGACAGGTTGGATATAATTCACCCCTCCACTTT. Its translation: CASSRRQVGYNSPLHF.

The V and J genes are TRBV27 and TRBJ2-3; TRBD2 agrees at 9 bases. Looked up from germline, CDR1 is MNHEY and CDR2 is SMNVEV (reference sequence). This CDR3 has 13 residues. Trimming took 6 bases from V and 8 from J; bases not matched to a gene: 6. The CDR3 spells CASRAGGRFTQYF. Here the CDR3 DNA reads TGTGCCAGCAGGGCGGGGGGGAGGTTTACGCAGTATTTT.

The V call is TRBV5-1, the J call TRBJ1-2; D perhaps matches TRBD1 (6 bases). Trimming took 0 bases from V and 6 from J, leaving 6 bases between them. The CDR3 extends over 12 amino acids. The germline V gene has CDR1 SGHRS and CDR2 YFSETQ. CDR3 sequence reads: CASSLGQDGYTF. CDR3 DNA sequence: TGCGCCAGCAGCTTGGGACAGGATGGCTACACCTTC. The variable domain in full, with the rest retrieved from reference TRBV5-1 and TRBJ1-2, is KAGVTQTPRYLIKTRGQQVTLSCSPISGHRSVSWYQQTPGQGLQFLFEYFSETQRNKGNFPGRFSGRQFSNSRSEMNVSTLELGDSALYLCASSLGQDGYTFGSGTRLTVV.

The CDR3 DNA sequence: TGTGCCAGCAGTTACTCGGACCAGGGGAGGACCCAGTACTTC. This translates into CASSYSDQGRTQYF. The V gene is TRBV6-5, the J gene TRBJ2-5; D perhaps matches TRBD1 (6 bases). From germline, CDR1 is MNHEY and CDR2 SVGAGI. This CDR3 has 14 residues. The V and J ends lost 0 bases and 7 bases respectively, with 12 bases between them.

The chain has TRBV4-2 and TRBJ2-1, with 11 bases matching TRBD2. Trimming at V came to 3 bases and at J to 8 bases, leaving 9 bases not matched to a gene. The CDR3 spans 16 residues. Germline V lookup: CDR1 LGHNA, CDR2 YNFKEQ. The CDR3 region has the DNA TGTGCCAGCAGCCAGGATCTAGCGGGGGGTTCTTATGAGCAGTTCTTC. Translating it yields CASSQDLAGGSYEQFF.

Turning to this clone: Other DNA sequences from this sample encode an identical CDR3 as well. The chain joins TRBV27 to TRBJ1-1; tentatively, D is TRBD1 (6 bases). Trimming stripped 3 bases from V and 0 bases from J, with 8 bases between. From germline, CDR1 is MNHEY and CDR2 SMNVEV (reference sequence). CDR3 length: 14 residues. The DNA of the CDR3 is TGTGCCAGCAGTTTGACAGGCCTGAACACTGAAGCTTTCTTT. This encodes CASSLTGLNTEAFF.

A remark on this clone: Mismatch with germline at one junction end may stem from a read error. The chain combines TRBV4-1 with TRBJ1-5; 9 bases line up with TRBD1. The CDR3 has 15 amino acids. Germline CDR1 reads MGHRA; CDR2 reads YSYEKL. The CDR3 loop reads CASSTGTGGKQPQHF. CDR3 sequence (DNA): TGCGCCAGCAGCACTGGAACAGGGGGCAAACAGCCCCAGCATTTT.

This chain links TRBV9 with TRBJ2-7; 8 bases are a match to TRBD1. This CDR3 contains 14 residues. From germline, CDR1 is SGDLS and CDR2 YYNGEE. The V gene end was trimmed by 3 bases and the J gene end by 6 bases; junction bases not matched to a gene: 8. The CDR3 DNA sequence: TGTGCCAGCAGCGCGGACAGGGTGGGACTCGAGCAGTACTTC. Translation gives CASSADRVGLEQYF.

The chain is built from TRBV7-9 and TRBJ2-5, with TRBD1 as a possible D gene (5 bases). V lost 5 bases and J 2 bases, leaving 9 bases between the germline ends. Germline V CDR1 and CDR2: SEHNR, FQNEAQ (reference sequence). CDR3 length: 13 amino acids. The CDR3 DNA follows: TGTGCCAGCAGCCAGGACAATCAAGAGACCCAGTACTTC. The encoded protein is CASSQDNQETQYF.

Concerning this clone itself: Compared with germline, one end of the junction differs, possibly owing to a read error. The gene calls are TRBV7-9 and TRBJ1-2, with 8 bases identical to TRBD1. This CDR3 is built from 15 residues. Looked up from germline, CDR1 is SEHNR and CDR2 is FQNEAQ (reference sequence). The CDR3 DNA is TGTTCCAGCAGCTTTGGCCAGGGGGCGAGGTATGGCTACACCTTC. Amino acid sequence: CSSSFGQGARYGYTF.

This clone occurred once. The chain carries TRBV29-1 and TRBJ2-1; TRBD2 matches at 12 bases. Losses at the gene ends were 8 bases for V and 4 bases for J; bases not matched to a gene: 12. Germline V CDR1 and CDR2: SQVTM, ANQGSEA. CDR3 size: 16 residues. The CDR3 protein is CSYLGLAGFSYNEQFF. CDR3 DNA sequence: TGCAGCTACCTCGGACTAGCGGGATTTAGTTACAATGAGCAGTTCTTC.

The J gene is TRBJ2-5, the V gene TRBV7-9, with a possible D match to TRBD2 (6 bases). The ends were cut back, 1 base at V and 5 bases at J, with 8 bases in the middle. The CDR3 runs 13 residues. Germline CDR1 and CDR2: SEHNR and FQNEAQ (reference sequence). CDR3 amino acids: CASSLGDSETQYF. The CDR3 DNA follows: TGTGCCAGCAGCTTAGGGGACTCGGAGACCCAGTACTTC.

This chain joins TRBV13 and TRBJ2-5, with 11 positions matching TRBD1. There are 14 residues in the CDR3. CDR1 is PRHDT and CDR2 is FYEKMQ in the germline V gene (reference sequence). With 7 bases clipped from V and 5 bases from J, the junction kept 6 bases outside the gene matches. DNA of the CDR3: TGTGCCAGCACGGACAGGGGGCTTCTGGAGACCCAGTACTTC. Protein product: CASTDRGLLETQYF.

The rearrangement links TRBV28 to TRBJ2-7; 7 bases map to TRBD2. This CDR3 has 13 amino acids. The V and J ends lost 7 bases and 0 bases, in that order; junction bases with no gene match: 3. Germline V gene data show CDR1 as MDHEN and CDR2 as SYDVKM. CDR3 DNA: TGTGCCAGCAATCTAGCGGTCTCCTACGAGCAGTACTTC. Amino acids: CASNLAVSYEQYF. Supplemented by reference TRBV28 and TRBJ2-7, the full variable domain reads DVKVTQSSRYLVKRTGEKVFLECVQDMDHENMFWYRQDPGLGLRLIYFSYDVKMKEKGDIPEGYSVSREKKERFSLILESASTNQTSMYLCASNLAVSYEQYFGPGTRLTVT.

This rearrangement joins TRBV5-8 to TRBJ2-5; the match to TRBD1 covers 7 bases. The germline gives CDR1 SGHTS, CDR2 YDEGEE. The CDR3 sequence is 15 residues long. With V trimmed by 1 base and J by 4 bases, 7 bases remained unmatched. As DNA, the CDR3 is TGTGCCAGCAGCTTGCGACAGGGTCGGGGAGAGACCCAGTACTTC. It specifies CASSLRQGRGETQYF.

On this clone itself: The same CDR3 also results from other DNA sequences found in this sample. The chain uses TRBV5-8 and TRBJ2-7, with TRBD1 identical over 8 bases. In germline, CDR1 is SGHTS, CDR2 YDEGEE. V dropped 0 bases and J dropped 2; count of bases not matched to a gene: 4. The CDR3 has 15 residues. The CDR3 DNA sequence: TGTGCCAGCAGCTTGGACGACAGGGGAACCTACGAGCAGTACTTC. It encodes CASSLDDRGTYEQYF.

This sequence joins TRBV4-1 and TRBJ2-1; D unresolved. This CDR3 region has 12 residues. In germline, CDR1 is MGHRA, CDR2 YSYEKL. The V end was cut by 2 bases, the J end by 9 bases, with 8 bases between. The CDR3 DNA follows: TGCGCCAGCAGCCAAAGACTGGGTGAGCAGTTCTTC. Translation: CASSQRLGEQFF.

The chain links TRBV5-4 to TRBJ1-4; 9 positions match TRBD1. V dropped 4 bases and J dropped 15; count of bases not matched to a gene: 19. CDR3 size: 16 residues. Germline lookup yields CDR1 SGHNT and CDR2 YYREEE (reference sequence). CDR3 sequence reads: CASSLGGQGREIRLFF. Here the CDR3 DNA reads TGTGCCAGCAGCCTGGGGGGACAGGGTAGAGAGATTCGATTGTTTTTT. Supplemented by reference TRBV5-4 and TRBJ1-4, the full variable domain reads ETGVTQSPTHLIKTRGQQVTLRCSSQSGHNTVSWYQQALGQGPQFIFQYYREEENGRGNFPPRFSGLQFPNYSSELNVNALELDDSALYLCASSLGGQGREIRLFFGSGTQLSVL.